This section outlines one T cell receptor beta chain sequence together with its context. The sample is drawn from a study of blood T cell repertoires in COVID-19. Looking at the study overall: Collection of acute and convalescent COVID-19 samples took place in the United States, Italy and Spain. Sample material is recorded as cDNA or gDNA derived from T cells, B-cell-depleted T cells, or PBMCs.

Trimming left V 1 base short and J 10 bases short, with 8 bases between. CDR1 is SGHAT, CDR2 FQDESV, per germline (reference sequence). CDR3 length: 13 residues. In the authors' methods: By means of reference gene primer amplification, nucleated cell counts were estimated. Libraries were prepared by immunoSEQ multiplex PCR; TCRdb keeps only in-frame clonotypes and omits some of them. Clonal size and the V and J genes are those of that table, whereas D and trimming came from the DNA. This table has roughly 100,000 clones, 86% appearing once. The chain links TRBV11-1 to TRBJ1-6; D remains unclear. This receptor was taken from a woman at least 80 years old with acute or convalescent COVID-19. Sequencing was performed on peripheral blood. CDR3: CASSLVAGSPLHF. The DNA for the CDR3 is TGTGCCAGCAGCTTAGTAGCTGGGTCACCCCTCCACTTT.